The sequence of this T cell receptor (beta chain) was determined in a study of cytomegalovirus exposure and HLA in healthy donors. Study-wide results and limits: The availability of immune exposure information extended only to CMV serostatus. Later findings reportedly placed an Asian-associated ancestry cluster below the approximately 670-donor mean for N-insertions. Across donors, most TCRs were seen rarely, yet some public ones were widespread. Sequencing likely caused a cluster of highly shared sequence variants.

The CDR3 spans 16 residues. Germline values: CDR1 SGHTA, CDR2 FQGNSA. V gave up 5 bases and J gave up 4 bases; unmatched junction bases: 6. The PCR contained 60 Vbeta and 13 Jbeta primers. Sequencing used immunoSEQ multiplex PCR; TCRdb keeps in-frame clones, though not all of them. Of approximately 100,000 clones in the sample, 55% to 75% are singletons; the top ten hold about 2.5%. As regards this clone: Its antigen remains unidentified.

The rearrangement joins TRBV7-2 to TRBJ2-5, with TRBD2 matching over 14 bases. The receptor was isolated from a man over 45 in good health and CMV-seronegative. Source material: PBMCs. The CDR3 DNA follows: TGTGCCAGCAGCCCCGGACTAGCGGGGGGTTCAGAGACCCAGTACTTC. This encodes CASSPGLAGGSETQYF.